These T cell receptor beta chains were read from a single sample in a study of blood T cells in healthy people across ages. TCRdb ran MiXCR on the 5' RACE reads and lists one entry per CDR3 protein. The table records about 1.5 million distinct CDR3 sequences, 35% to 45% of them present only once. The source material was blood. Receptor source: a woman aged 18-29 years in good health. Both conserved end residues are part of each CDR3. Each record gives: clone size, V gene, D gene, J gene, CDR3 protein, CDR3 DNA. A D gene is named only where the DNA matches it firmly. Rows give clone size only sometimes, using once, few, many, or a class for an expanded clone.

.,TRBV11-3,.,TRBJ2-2,CASSFTQASGELFF,TGTGCCAGCAGCTTTACACAGGCTTCCGGGGAGCTGTTTTTT
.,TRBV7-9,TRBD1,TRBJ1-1,CASSPLPRTGNTEAFF,TGTGCCAGCAGCCCGCTACCCCGGACAGGGAACACTGAAGCTTTCTTT
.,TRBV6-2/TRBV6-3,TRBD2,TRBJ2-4,CASSYPTSGSFRAKNIQYF,TGTGCCAGCAGTTACCCTACTAGCGGGAGCTTTCGAGCCAAAAACATTCAGTACTTC
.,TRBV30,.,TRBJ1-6,CAWSSLEAVNSPLHF,TGTGCCTGGAGTAGTCTAGAGGCCGTTAATTCACCCCTCCACTTT
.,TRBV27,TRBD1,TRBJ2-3,CASTPTGVNTQYF,TGTGCCAGCACACCTACAGGGGTAAATACGCAGTATTTT
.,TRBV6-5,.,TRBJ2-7,CASSYRDISYEQYF,TGTGCCAGCAGTTATAGGGACATCTCCTACGAGCAGTACTTC
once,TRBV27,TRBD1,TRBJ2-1,CASSPRGTGRRNEQFF,TGTGCCAGCAGTCCCCGCGGGACAGGGAGGCGTAATGAGCAGTTCTTC
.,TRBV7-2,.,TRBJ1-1,CASSLPYRVLNTEAFF,TGTGCCAGCAGCTTGCCCTACAGGGTTTTGAACACTGAAGCTTTCTTT
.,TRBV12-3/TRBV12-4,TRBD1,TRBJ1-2,CASRIGDRVRNYGYTF,TGTGCCAGCAGGATCGGGGACAGGGTTCGTAACTATGGCTACACCTTC
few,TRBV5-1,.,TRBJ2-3,CASSLEGFGTQYF,TGCGCCAGCAGCTTGGAGGGTTTCGGCACGCAGTATTTT
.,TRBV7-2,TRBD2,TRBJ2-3,CASSFRLAGGSYTDTQYF,TGTGCCAGCAGCTTTAGGCTAGCGGGAGGGAGTTATACAGATACGCAGTATTTT
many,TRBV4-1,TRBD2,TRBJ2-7,CASSQDWLAGPYEQYF,TGCGCCAGCAGCCAAGATTGGTTAGCGGGGCCCTACGAGCAGTACTTC
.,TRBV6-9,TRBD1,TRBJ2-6,CASAGTDSGANVLTF,TGTGCCAGCGCTGGGACAGACTCTGGGGCCAACGTCCTGACTTTC
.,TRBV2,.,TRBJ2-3,CASSEAQYPAQYF,TGTGCCAGCAGTGAAGCGCAGTATCCGGCGCAGTATTTT